This TCR beta chain was sequenced for a study of vaccination effects on CD4 cells after COVID-19. Antigen-specific CD4+ T cell clonotypes were called by their expansion after viral peptide-pool culture in ViraFEST. Following an approximately ten-day culture, CD4+ T cells were purified. According to the study, vaccine recipients showed no prior SARS-CoV-2 infection and negative nucleocapsid antibodies. Produced via immunoSEQ multiplex PCR; TCRdb's table is partial and in-frame only. The repertoire holds about 55,000 clones, with roughly 70% as singletons. About this clone itself: The antigen is not known.

General observations from the study: Among infection- and vaccine-induced clones, marked clonal contraction occurred late after vaccination.

V lost 2 bases to trimming and J lost 2 bases, with 15 bases between them. Germline lookup yields CDR1 KGHSH and CDR2 LQKENI. The CDR3 has 16 residues. This sequence originates from a human donor who received a COVID-19 vaccine. The chain links TRBV18 to TRBJ2-5, with a weak D call TRBD1 (6 bases). Material: CD4+ T cells from PBMCs cultured with SARS-CoV-2 spike peptides, obtained before COVID-19 vaccination. CDR3 region: CASSPRLGDRQETQYF. CDR3 DNA sequence: TGTGCCAGCTCACCAAGGCTGGGAGACAGGCAAGAGACCCAGTACTTC.